The sequence of this TCR beta chain was determined in a study of T cell repertoires in cytomegalovirus infection. On the study more broadly: Public signatures in TCR beta pointed to CMV infection and matching HLA type.

This CDR3 contains 14 residues. Trimming left V 2 bases short and J 6 bases short, with 13 bases between. Germline CDR1 LNHDA, CDR2 SQIVND (reference sequence). TCRdb analysed the reads with MiXCR anew, one entry per CDR3 protein. This sample has approximately 500,000 distinct CDR3 sequences; about 25% occur once, and the top ten carry 13%. The origin of this receptor is a human donor in good health (CMV status not recorded). Some clones in this sample may be carry-over from other donors' samples. The sample was PBMCs. The V call is TRBV19, the J call TRBJ1-2; D possibly corresponds to TRBD1 (5 bases). CDR3 in amino acids: CASSIPPGNNGYTF. CDR3 nucleotides: TGTGCCAGTAGTATACCCCCAGGGAACAATGGCTACACCTTC.